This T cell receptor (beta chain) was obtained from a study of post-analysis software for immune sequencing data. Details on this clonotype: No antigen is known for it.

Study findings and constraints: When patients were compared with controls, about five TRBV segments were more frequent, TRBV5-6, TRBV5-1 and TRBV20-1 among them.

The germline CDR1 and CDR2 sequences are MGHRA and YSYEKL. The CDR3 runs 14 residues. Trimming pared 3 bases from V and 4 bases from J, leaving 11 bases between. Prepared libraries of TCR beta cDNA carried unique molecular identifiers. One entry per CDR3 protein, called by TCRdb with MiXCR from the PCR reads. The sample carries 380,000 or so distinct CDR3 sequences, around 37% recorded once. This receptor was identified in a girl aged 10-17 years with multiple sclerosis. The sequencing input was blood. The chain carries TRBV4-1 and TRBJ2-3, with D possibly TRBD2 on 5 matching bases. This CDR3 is CASSQTRRADTQYF. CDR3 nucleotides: TGCGCCAGCAGCCAGACTCGGCGGGCAGATACGCAGTATTTT.